The present T cell receptor (beta chain) was sequenced within a study of cytomegalovirus exposure and HLA in healthy donors. Study-level points and caveats: In vitro data verified a few CMV-associated chains as specific for CMV antigens. DRB1 showed the most TCR associations and HLA-C the fewest in a later analysis, as rates varied by HLA locus. The authors listed 150 to 200 TCR beta chains as cytomegalovirus-associated.

Regarding this clone: Its target is not known.

A multiplex PCR was run with 60 Vbeta primers and 13 Jbeta primers. Sequenced by immunoSEQ multiplex PCR; TCRdb stores in-frame clones only, minus some. The sample lists over 150,000 clones, under 80% seen once, with around 4% in the top ten. Donors were ostensibly healthy at sampling, although undocumented immune exposures were probable. The sequence came from a man aged 40-49 years in good health and CMV-seronegative. The material sequenced was PBMCs.

For the CDR3, the DNA is TGTGCCAGCACTTTGACTAGCGGGCCCTACGAGCAGTACTTC. It yields the protein CASTLTSGPYEQYF. The rearrangement joins TRBV11-2 to TRBJ2-7, with 10 bases lining up with TRBD2. J was trimmed by 2 bases and V by 7 bases; bases with no gene match: 5. CDR1 is SGHAT and CDR2 is FQNNGV in the germline V gene. The CDR3 extends over 14 amino acids.